The present entry profiles one TCR beta chain with its context. Germline CDR1 MDHEN, CDR2 SYDVKM. Trimming took 5 bases from V and 14 from J; bases not matched to a gene: 14. The length of the CDR3 is 13 residues. The data belong to a study of shared clonotypes between healthy human individuals. The protocol was immunoSEQ multiplex PCR, while the TCRdb copy is restricted to in-frame clones and leaves out a portion. The table records approximately 720,000 clones, about three quarters of them present only once. The rearrangement joins TRBV28 to TRBJ1-1, with TRBD1 matching over 7 bases. The source material was memory CD4+ T cells sorted from blood. Subset meaning: CD45RA-negative fraction. The TCR comes from a woman under 40 in good health. Here the CDR3 reads CASSLLSTGSGFF. The CDR3 DNA sequence: TGTGCCAGCAGTCTATTATCGACAGGGTCGGGCTTCTTT.